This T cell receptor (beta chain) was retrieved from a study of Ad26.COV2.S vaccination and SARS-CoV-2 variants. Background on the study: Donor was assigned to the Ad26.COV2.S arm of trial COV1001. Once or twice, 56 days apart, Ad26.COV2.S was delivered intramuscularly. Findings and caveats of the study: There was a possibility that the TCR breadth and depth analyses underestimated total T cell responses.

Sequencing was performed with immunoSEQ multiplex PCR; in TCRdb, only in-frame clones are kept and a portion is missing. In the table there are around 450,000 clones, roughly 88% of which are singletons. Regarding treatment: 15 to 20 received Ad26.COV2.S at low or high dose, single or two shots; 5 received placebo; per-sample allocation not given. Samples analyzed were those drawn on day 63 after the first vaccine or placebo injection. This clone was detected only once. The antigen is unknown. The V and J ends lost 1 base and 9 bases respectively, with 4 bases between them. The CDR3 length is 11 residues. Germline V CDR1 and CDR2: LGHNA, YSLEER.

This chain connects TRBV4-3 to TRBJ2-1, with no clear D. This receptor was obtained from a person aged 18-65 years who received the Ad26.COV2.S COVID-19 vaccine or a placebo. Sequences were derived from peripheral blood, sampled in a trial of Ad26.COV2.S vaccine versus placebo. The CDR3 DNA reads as TGCGCCAGCAGCCAAGGGGGTGAGCAGTTCTTC. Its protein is CASSQGGEQFF.